The T cell receptor beta chain under discussion was sequenced for a study of breast tumors, draining lymph nodes, adjacent tissues. In its sample, this clonotype was seen many times. TCRdb recomputed calls from the multiplex PCR reads with MiXCR, one row per CDR3 protein. The sample includes 200,000 to 250,000 distinct CDR3 sequences, roughly 32% of them seen just once. Breast cancer patients provided tissue from their axillary draining lymph nodes. Trimming shortened V by 2 bases and J by 2 bases, and 12 bases separated the two germline ends. In germline, CDR1 is MNHEY, CDR2 SVGEGT. The CDR3 runs to 15 residues.

The chain employs TRBV6-2 or TRBV6-3 and TRBJ1-2; no definite D call. The source material was axillary lymph node tissue. This receptor was obtained from a female donor with breast cancer. Some clones in this sample may be carry-over from other donors' samples. CDR3 amino acids: CASSYRAYGNYGYTF. The CDR3 DNA follows: TGTGCCAGCAGTTACCGGGCGTATGGCAACTATGGCTACACCTTC.